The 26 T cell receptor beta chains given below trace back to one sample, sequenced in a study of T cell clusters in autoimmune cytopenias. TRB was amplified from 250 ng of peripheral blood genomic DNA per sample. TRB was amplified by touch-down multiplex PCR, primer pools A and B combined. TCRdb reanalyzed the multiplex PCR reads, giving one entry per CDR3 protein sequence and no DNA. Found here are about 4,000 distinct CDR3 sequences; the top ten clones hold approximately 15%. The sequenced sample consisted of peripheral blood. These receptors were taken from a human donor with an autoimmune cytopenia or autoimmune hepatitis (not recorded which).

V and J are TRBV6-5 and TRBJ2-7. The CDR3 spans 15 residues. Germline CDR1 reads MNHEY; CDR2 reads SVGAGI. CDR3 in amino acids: CASSYQCGKDYEQYF.

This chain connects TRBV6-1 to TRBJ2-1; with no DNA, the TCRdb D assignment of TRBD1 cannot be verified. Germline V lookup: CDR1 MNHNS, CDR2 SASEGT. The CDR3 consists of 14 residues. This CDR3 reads CAAETWGSSNEQFF.

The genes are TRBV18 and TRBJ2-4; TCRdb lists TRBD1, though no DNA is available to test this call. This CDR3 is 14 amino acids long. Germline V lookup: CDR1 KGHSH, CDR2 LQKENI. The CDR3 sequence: CASQRTVGRNIQYF.

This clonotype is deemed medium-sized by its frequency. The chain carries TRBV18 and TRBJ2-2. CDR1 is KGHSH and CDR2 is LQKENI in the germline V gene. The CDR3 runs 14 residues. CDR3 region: CASSPRLEPGELFF.

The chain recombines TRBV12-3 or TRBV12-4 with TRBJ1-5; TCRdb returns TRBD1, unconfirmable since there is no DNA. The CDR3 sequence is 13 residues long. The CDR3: CASSYGGSQPQHF.

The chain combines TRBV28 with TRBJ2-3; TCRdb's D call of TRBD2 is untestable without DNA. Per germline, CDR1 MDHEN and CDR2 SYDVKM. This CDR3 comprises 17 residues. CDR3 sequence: CASSFGPSGTLTDTQYF.

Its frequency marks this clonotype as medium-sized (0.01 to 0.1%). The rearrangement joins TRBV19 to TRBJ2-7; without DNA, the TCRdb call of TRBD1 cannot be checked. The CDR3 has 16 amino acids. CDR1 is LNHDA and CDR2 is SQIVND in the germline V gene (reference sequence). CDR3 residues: CASSPSRQMSSYEQYF.

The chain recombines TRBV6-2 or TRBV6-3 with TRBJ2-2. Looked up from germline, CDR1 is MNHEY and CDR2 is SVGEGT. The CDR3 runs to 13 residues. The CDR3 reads CASSPTLSGELFF.

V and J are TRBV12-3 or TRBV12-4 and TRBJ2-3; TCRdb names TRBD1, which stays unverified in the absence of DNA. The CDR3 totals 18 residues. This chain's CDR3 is CASSLRDRGFRGTDTQYF.

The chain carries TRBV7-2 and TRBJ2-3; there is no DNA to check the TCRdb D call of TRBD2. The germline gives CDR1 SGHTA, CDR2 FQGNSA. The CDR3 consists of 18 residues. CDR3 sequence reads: CASSLEGGLSTSTDTQYF.

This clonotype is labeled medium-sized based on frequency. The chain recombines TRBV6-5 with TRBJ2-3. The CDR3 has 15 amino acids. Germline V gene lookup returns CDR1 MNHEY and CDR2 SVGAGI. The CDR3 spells CASRRTTVSTDTQYF.

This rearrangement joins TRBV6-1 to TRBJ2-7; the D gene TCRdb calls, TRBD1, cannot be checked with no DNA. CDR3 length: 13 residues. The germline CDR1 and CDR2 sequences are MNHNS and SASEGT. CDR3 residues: CANRDSNSYEQYF.

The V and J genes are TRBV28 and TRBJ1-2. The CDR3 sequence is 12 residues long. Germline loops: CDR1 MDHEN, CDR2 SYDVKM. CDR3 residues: CASMDDGDGYTF.

The chain's CDR3 is CASSLAGRKTGELFF. The chain combines TRBV7-9 with TRBJ2-2. CDR3 length equals 15 residues. The germline gives CDR1 SEHNR, CDR2 FQNEAQ (reference sequence). The full variable domain, its missing parts supplied by reference TRBV7-9 and TRBJ2-2, is DTGVSQNPRHKITKRGQNVTFRCDPISEHNRLYWYRQTLGQGPEFLTYFQNEAQLEKSRLLSDRFSAERPKGSFSTLEIQRTEQGDSAMYLCASSLAGRKTGELFFGEGSRLTVL.

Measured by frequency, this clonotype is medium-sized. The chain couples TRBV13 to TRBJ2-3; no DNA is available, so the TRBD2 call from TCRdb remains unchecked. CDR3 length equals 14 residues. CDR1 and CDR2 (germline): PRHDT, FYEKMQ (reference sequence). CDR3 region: CASLTSGSTDTQYF.

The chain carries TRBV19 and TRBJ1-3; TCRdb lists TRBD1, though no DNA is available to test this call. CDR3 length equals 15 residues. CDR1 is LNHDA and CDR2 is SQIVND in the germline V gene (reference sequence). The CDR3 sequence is CASLPGGQGGNTIYF.

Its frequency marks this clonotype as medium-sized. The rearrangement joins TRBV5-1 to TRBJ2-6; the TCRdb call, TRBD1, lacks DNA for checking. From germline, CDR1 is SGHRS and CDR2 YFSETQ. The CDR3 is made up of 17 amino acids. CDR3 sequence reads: CASSIRTGSAGANVLTF. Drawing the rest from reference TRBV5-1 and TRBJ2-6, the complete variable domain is KAGVTQTPRYLIKTRGQQVTLSCSPISGHRSVSWYQQTPGQGLQFLFEYFSETQRNKGNFPGRFSGRQFSNSRSEMNVSTLELGDSALYLCASSIRTGSAGANVLTFGAGSRLTVL.

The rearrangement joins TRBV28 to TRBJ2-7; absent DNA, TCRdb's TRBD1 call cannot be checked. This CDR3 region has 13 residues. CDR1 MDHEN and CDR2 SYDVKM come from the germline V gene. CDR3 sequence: CASSWGVTYEQYF.

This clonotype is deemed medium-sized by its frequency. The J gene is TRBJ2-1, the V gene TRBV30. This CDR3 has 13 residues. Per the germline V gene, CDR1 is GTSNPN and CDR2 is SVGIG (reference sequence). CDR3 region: CAWRRTSYNEQFF.

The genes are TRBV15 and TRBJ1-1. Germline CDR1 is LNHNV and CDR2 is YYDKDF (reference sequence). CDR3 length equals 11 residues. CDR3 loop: CATSKNTEAFF.

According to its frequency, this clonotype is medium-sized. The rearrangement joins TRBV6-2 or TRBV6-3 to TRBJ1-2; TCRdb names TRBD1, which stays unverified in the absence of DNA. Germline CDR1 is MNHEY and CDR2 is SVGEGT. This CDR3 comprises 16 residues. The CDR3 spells CASSYSGTGIRGGYTF.

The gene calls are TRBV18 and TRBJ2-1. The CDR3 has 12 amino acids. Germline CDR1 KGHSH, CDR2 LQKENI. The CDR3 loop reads CASSPNRNEQFF. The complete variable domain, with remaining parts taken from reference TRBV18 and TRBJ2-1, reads NAGVMQNPRHLVRRRGQEARLRCSPMKGHSHVYWYRQLPEEGLKFMVYLQKENIIDESGMPKERFSAEFPKEGPSILRIQQVVRGDSAAYFCASSPNRNEQFFGPGTRLTVL.

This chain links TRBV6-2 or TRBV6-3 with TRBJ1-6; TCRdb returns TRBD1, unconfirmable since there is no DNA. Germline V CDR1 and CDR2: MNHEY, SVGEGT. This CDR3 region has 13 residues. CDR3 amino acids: CASSGQGGSPLHF.

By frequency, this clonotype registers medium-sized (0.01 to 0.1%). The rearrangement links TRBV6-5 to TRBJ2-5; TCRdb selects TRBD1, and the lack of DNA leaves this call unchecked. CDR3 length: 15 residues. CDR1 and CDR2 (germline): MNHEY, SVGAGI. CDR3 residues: CASSPDREYQETQYF.

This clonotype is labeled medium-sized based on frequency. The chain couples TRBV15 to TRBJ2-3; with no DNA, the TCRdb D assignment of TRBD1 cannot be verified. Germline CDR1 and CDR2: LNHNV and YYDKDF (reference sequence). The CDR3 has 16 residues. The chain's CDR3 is CATSSWDRGLTDTQYF.

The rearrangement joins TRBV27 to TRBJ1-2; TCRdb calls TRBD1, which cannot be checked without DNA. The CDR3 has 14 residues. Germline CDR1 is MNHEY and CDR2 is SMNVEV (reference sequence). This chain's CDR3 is CASSYRDTNYGYTF.